The 13 T cell receptor beta chains below were found in one sample sequenced in a study of CD8 T cells in ankylosing spondylitis. TCRdb itself ran the 5' RACE reads through MiXCR, one entry per CDR3 protein. The profile shows more than 500,000 distinct CDR3 sequences, under 5.5% of them singletons. Study-wide results and caveats: Characteristic of ankylosing spondylitis blood, it appeared, was a TCR beta motif comprising several highly homologous variants.

These receptors have no known antigen. Sequenced input: blood, either unsorted or a sorted T cell fraction (not recorded which). These receptors all stem from a male donor with ankylosing spondylitis.

The chain employs TRBV20-1 and TRBJ1-2, with 8 bases lining up with TRBD1. V lost 5 bases, J lost 6 bases, and 14 bases stayed unmatched. Germline values: CDR1 DFQATT, CDR2 SNEGSKA (reference sequence). The CDR3 is 15 residues long. CDR3 residues: CSALDPSTGEDGYTF. In DNA form, the CDR3 reads TGCAGTGCTCTAGACCCCTCGACAGGGGAGGATGGCTACACCTTC.

This clonotype was counted ten times or more. The chain recombines TRBV20-1 with TRBJ1-2; D is possibly TRBD1 (5 bases). Germline V gives CDR1 DFQATT, CDR2 SNEGSKA (reference sequence). Deletions cut 6 bases from V and 2 bases from J, with 19 bases between. This CDR3 spans 15 amino acids. The CDR3 spells CSAWDREQLNYGYTF. In DNA form, the CDR3 reads TGCAGTGCGTGGGACCGAGAACAGCTGAACTATGGCTACACCTTC.

This clonotype has ten or more counts. As DNA, the CDR3 is TGTGCCACCAGCAGACCAGGGGAAGGCTCCTACGAGCAGTACTTC. This codes for CATSRPGEGSYEQYF. The V and J genes are TRBV15 and TRBJ2-7, with D possibly being TRBD1 (6 bases). This CDR3 comprises 15 residues. Germline V gives CDR1 LNHNV, CDR2 YYDKDF (reference sequence). The germline V and J ends were trimmed by 2 bases and 0 bases, with 11 bases remaining between them.

This clonotype occurred many times. V gene TRBV24-1 combines with J gene TRBJ2-3; a weak D match, TRBD2 (5 bases). The CDR3 consists of 15 residues. The V end lost 3 bases, the J end lost 1 base, and 10 bases lay between the germline ends. Germline-derived CDR1 and CDR2 are KGHDR and SFDVKD. The CDR3 is CATSDRGDGTDTQYF. In DNA form, the CDR3 reads TGTGCCACCAGTGATCGGGGAGACGGCACAGATACGCAGTATTTT.

The table lists this clonotype with many counts. The gene calls are TRBV12-3 or TRBV12-4 and TRBJ1-5; no clear D gene. The CDR3 consists of 15 residues. The ends were cut back, 3 bases at V and 6 bases at J, with 15 bases in the middle. The CDR3 here is CASSLSVGGSQPQHF. CDR3 DNA: TGTGCCAGCAGTTTGTCAGTAGGAGGGTCTCAGCCCCAGCATTTT.

This clonotype was picked up many times. The chain combines TRBV12-3 or TRBV12-4 with TRBJ2-3; 8 bases fit TRBD2. V was pared by 5 bases and J by 6 bases, with 7 bases of the junction left unmatched. This CDR3 is built from 14 residues. CDR3 loop: CASSQAGVSDTQYF. CDR3 nucleotide sequence: TGTGCCAGCAGTCAAGCGGGAGTATCCGATACGCAGTATTTT.

This clonotype was seen repeatedly, ten times or more. This rearrangement joins TRBV27 to TRBJ1-2; D not resolved. Germline loops: CDR1 MNHEY, CDR2 SMNVEV (reference sequence). This CDR3 comprises 13 residues. V lost 3 bases to trimming and J lost 2 bases, with 7 bases between them. CDR3 bases: TGTGCCAGCAGTTTGAGGCAGAACTATGGCTACACCTTC. Protein: CASSLRQNYGYTF.

With respect to this clonotype: At one boundary the junction diverges from the germline segment, which might be a read error. V gene TRBV7-2 combines with J gene TRBJ2-7, with D tentatively TRBD2 (6 bases). Per the germline V gene, CDR1 is SGHTA and CDR2 is FQGNSA. This CDR3 region has 14 residues. The CDR3 region has the DNA TGTGCCAGCAGCCCGGGACTGCACTCCAACGAGCAGTACTTC. Translated, it gives CASSPGLHSNEQYF.

Turning to this clonotype: This may be a read error: a much more frequent sequence differs by one nucleotide. J is TRBJ2-7 and V is TRBV7-9; D is undetermined. Per germline, CDR1 SEHNR and CDR2 FQNEAQ (reference sequence). The V gene lost 5 bases and the J gene lost 6 bases, with 5 bases spanning the gap. The CDR3 covers 10 residues. The CDR3 sequence: CASSGIEQYF. CDR3 nucleotide sequence: TGTGCCAGCAGCGGGATCGAGCAGTACTTC.

This clonotype occurred many times. The chain joins TRBV20-1 to TRBJ2-3; D is perhaps TRBD2 (7 bases). CDR3 size: 15 residues. The germline V gene encodes CDR1 DFQATT and CDR2 SNEGSKA (reference sequence). This CDR3 is CSLHRGASGRDTQYF. CDR3 coding DNA: TGCAGCCTCCATAGGGGGGCTAGCGGTCGGGATACGCAGTATTTT.

This clonotype has at least ten counts. V is TRBV7-6 and J is TRBJ2-7, with a weak D call TRBD2 (6 bases). From germline, CDR1 is SGHVS and CDR2 FNYEAQ. This CDR3 is built from 12 residues. Trimming removed 6 bases from V and 6 bases from J, with 12 bases in between. The CDR3 DNA is TGTGCCAGCAGTCGTATGGGGGGCGAGCAGTACTTC. As protein: CASSRMGGEQYF.

This clonotype was counted many times. The chain employs TRBV4-2 and TRBJ1-1; D uncertain. The CDR3 contains 13 residues. Trimming left V 8 bases short and J 8 bases short, with 18 bases between. Germline assignment: CDR1 LGHNA and CDR2 YNFKEQ. CDR3 DNA sequence: TGTGCCAGCCTCTCCCGGACGGGGTTGGAAGCTTTCTTT. Translating gives CASLSRTGLEAFF.

This clonotype was observed many times. The chain recombines TRBV2 with TRBJ1-2; no reliable D call. Germline V CDR1 and CDR2: SNHLY, FYNNEI. Trimming pared 5 bases from V and 4 bases from J, leaving 11 bases between. The CDR3 runs 13 residues. CDR3 DNA: TGTGCCAGCAGTCCCACTCTTGCCTATGGCTACACCTTC. Translating gives CASSPTLAYGYTF.